This entry lists 13 T cell receptor beta chains sequenced from one sample in a study of T cell changes during pregnancy in multiple sclerosis. Sequenced by immunoSEQ multiplex PCR; TCRdb stores in-frame clones only, minus some. The sample carries about 44,000 clones, approximately 96% recorded once. The sample here was peripheral blood, taken in the second trimester of pregnancy. The origin of the receptors is a female donor with multiple sclerosis, enrolled in a pregnancy study.

CDR3 nucleotides: TGTGCCAGCAGCTTGGGCAGGGGAATGAACACTGAAGCTTTCTTT. Its translation is CASSLGRGMNTEAFF. This chain links TRBV7-3 with TRBJ1-1; D may be TRBD1 (6 bases). V was cut by 3 bases and J by 0 bases, with 11 bases left in between. Germline loops: CDR1 SGHTA, CDR2 FQGTGA. This CDR3 is built from 15 residues.

This clone was recorded only once. This chain connects TRBV19 to TRBJ2-1, with D perhaps TRBD1 (6 bases). With 4 bases removed from V and 8 bases from J, the gap between germline ends came to 12 bases. The CDR3 length is 13 residues. Germline-derived CDR1 and CDR2 are LNHDA and SQIVND (reference sequence). The CDR3 nucleotides read TGTGCCAGTAGTACGGACAGAGGCTATGAGCAGTTCTTC. The encoded protein is CASSTDRGYEQFF.

This clone appeared a few times. The J gene is TRBJ2-1, the V gene TRBV7-9; 10 nucleotides agree with TRBD1. Germline V CDR1 and CDR2: SEHNR, FQNEAQ (reference sequence). Trimming took 5 bases from V and 9 from J; bases not matched to a gene: 10. This CDR3 comprises 15 residues. This CDR3 reads CASSSRDRGSVEQFF. The CDR3 DNA reads TGTGCCAGCAGCAGCCGGGACAGGGGTTCGGTTGAGCAGTTCTTC. The whole variable domain, filled in from reference TRBV7-9 and TRBJ2-1, reads DTGVSQNPRHKITKRGQNVTFRCDPISEHNRLYWYRQTLGQGPEFLTYFQNEAQLEKSRLLSDRFSAERPKGSFSTLEIQRTEQGDSAMYLCASSSRDRGSVEQFFGPGTRLTVL.

This clone was observed a single time. This chain links TRBV14 with TRBJ2-1; perhaps TRBD1 as D (6 bases). The CDR3 loop spans 14 amino acids. V dropped 2 bases and J dropped 7 bases, with 12 bases sitting between them. Germline CDR1 reads SGHDN; CDR2 reads FVKESK. CDR3 bases: TGTGCCAGCAGCCAACTCAGGGGCTTTAATGAGCAGTTCTTC. It yields the protein CASSQLRGFNEQFF.

J is TRBJ2-7 and V is TRBV4-1; no clear D gene. The CDR3 is made up of 14 amino acids. CDR1 is MGHRA and CDR2 is YSYEKL in the germline V gene. The V end was cut by 1 base, the J end by 2 bases, with 9 bases between. CDR3 sequence: CASSQGAGPYEQYF. The CDR3 region has the DNA TGCGCCAGCAGCCAAGGGGCAGGCCCCTACGAGCAGTACTTC.

The rearrangement links TRBV4-2 to TRBJ1-4; TRBD1 aligns across 8 bases. Trimming cost V 2 bases and J 6 bases; bases outside gene matches: 5. CDR1 is LGHNA, CDR2 YNFKEQ, per germline. The CDR3 runs to 15 residues. The CDR3 coding sequence is TGTGCCAGCAGCCAAATTGACAGGGGCGATGAAAAACTGTTTTTT. It yields the protein CASSQIDRGDEKLFF.

The chain employs TRBV7-9 and TRBJ1-3; 9 positions agree with TRBD1. The CDR3 contains 16 residues. From germline, CDR1 is SEHNR and CDR2 FQNEAQ (reference sequence). J gave up 7 bases and V 5 bases, and 12 bases lay outside the gene matches. CDR3 region: CASSGTGILIGNTIYF. The CDR3, as DNA: TGTGCCAGCAGCGGGACAGGGATATTAATCGGGAACACCATATATTTT.

This chain connects TRBV27 to TRBJ2-5, with D tentatively TRBD1 (6 bases). Trimming removed 8 bases at V and 4 bases at J, with 11 bases between. CDR1 and CDR2 (germline): MNHEY, SMNVEV (reference sequence). The CDR3 extends over 12 amino acids. The CDR3 region has the DNA TGTGCCAGCGGGGGCTTGGGAGAGACCCAGTACTTC. This codes for CASGGLGETQYF.

The CDR3: CASSLAGLAANEQFF. The CDR3 DNA sequence: TGTGCCAGCAGCTTGGCGGGACTAGCGGCCAATGAGCAGTTCTTC. The rearrangement uses TRBV7-3 and TRBJ2-1, with 11 bases fitting TRBD2. J lost 6 bases, V lost 3 bases, and 4 bases had no gene match. This CDR3 comprises 15 residues. Germline CDR1 SGHTA, CDR2 FQGTGA.

The rearrangement links TRBV4-1 to TRBJ1-5; 8 nucleotides agree with TRBD1. CDR3 length: 17 residues. The trim removed 4 bases at V and 1 base at J, leaving 9 bases unmatched. Germline loops: CDR1 MGHRA, CDR2 YSYEKL. CDR3 in DNA: TGCGCCAGCAGCCCGGGCCAGGGGGCTTGGAGCAATCAGCCCCAGCATTTT. It codes for CASSPGQGAWSNQPQHF.

This clone was picked up one time. This rearrangement joins TRBV6-5 to TRBJ2-7, with TRBD2 identical over 12 bases. V was pared by 6 bases and J by 0 bases, with 3 bases of the junction left unmatched. The length of the CDR3 is 15 residues. Germline CDR1 is MNHEY and CDR2 is SVGAGI. The CDR3 loop reads CASSRTSGDSYEQYF. In nucleotides, the CDR3 is TGTGCCAGCAGCAGGACTAGCGGGGACTCCTACGAGCAGTACTTC.

The chain has TRBV27 and TRBJ1-1; 7 bases line up with TRBD1. The V segment lost 6 bases and the J segment 4 bases; nucleotides outside the gene matches: 11. CDR3 length: 15 residues. Germline V lookup: CDR1 MNHEY, CDR2 SMNVEV (reference sequence). CDR3 DNA sequence: TGTGCCAGCAGCCCGAACAGGGGATTGAGCACTGAAGCTTTCTTT. This gives the protein CASSPNRGLSTEAFF.

The chain employs TRBV19 and TRBJ1-2, with a tentative D call TRBD1 (6 bases). Trimming removed 9 bases from V and 3 bases from J, with 23 bases in between. CDR1 and CDR2 from the germline V gene are LNHDA and SQIVND (reference sequence). The CDR3 length is 16 residues. CDR3 DNA: TGTGCCAGCACCCCAGGTCGGGACACTAAAGACTATGGCTACACCTTC. Translation gives CASTPGRDTKDYGYTF.